This paragraph reports one T cell receptor beta chain. This sample was taken from a study of beta chain features in type 1 diabetes. CDR1 and CDR2 from the germline V gene are SGHNT and YYREEE (reference sequence). There are 15 residues in the CDR3. Trimming at V came to 4 bases and at J to 5 bases, leaving 11 bases not matched to a gene. Investigators reverse transcribed all isolated RNA, so they sequenced expressed TCRB transcripts. Only in-frame clones appear in the TCRdb table, and some are missing; sequencing was by immunoSEQ multiplex PCR. The sample lists fewer than 350,000 clones; 20% were seen once.

The chain combines TRBV5-4 with TRBJ2-5; TRBD1 matches 7 bases. Sequencing used naive CD4+ T cells from blood. The clonotype comes from a woman between 18 and 29 years old in good health. The CDR3 DNA sequence: TGTGCCAGCAGCCGATCGACAGGGACCCAGGAGACCCAGTACTTC. Translation gives CASSRSTGTQETQYF.